The clone carrying this T cell receptor beta chain has ten or more counts. Its antigen remains unidentified. The sample belongs to a study of human T cells and chemical hapten exposure. The time point denotes: patch test 3, about 24 weeks after DPC sensitization. Regarding treatment: therapeutic diphenylcyclopropenone sensitization with weekly scalp DPC. Study-wide points: The study found expanded TCRs formed significantly more large CDR3 similarity clusters than controls.

The CDR3 consists of 13 residues. CDR1 is GTSNPN and CDR2 is SVGIG in the germline V gene (reference sequence). V was shortened by 7 bases and J by 1 base, with 10 bases between the two germline ends. Unique molecular identifiers were linked by the library to individual cDNA molecules. TCRdb reanalysed the RACE reads using MiXCR and keeps one entry per CDR3 protein. Among 50,000 or so distinct CDR3 sequences listed, roughly 10% were seen once. The origin of this receptor is a woman aged 35 to 49 with alopecia areata. Some clones in this sample may be carry-over from other donors' samples. The rearrangement uses TRBV30 and TRBJ2-2; TRBD1 might be the D (5 bases). The material was whole blood, obtained in connection with sensitization to the hapten diphenylcyclopropenone (DPC). CDR3 in amino acids: CASQDKNTGELFF. The CDR3 region has the DNA TGTGCCTCCCAGGACAAGAACACCGGGGAGCTGTTTTTT.